These 20 T cell receptor beta chains were sequenced from one sample in a study of T cells in tuberculosis. Documented time point: new active TB diagnosis, blood taken before or within 7 days of starting treatment. The table came from immunoSEQ multiplex PCR; TCRdb's copy has only in-frame clones and leaves some out. The top ten clones hold approximately 10% of a sample with about 5,000 clones, less than 98% of them seen once. The sample was PBMCs, taken at tuberculosis diagnosis. The receptors here all came from an adult with tuberculosis.

Here the CDR3 reads CASSNYNGQETQYF. The CDR3 DNA is TGTGCCAGTAGTAATTATAACGGCCAAGAGACCCAGTACTTC. This rearrangement joins TRBV19 to TRBJ2-5; no definite D call. The CDR3 sequence is 14 residues long. Trimming left V 4 bases short and J 1 base short, with 10 bases between. Germline CDR1 is LNHDA and CDR2 is SQIVND (reference sequence).

Here the CDR3 DNA reads TGTGCCAGTAGTATGGACAGGGGGAGAACTGAAGCTTTCTTT. It encodes CASSMDRGRTEAFF. V gene TRBV19 combines with J gene TRBJ1-1; 10 bases are a match to TRBD1. Germline CDR1 LNHDA, CDR2 SQIVND (reference sequence). CDR3 length equals 14 residues. Germline trimming cut 3 bases from V and 5 bases from J; bases unmatched to any gene: 3.

CDR3 sequence (DNA): TGTGCCAGTGGCTGGACAGGGGGTACCTACGAGCAGTACTTC. It encodes CASGWTGGTYEQYF. The chain is built from TRBV19 and TRBJ2-7; the match to TRBD1 covers 10 bases. This CDR3 comprises 14 residues. Trimming removed 8 bases from V and 2 bases from J; junction bases left unmatched: 6. Germline V gives CDR1 LNHDA, CDR2 SQIVND (reference sequence).

The CDR3 nucleotides are TGTGCCAGCACCGACAAGAGCTACGAGCAGTACTTC. Its protein product is CASTDKSYEQYF. The chain uses TRBV7-2 and TRBJ2-7; D gene uncertain. V dropped 7 bases and J dropped 3 bases, with 10 bases sitting between them. Germline V lookup: CDR1 SGHTA, CDR2 FQGNSA. This CDR3 has 12 amino acids.

The chain links TRBV30 to TRBJ1-1, with 9 bases aligning to TRBD1. V shed 3 bases, J shed 3 bases, and the junction held 5 bases outside the gene matches. Germline V CDR1 and CDR2: GTSNPN, SVGIG (reference sequence). There are 14 residues in the CDR3. CDR3 region: CAWSRGTGHTEAFF. CDR3 DNA: TGTGCCTGGAGCCGCGGGACAGGGCACACTGAAGCTTTCTTT.

This clone appeared a single time. V gene TRBV7-2 combines with J gene TRBJ1-3; D unresolved. V was pared by 1 base and J by 3 bases, with 4 bases between. Per germline, CDR1 SGHTA and CDR2 FQGNSA. This CDR3 has 13 residues. CDR3 sequence reads: CASSLGSGNTIYF. The CDR3 DNA is TGTGCCAGCAGCTTAGGCAGTGGAAACACCATATATTTT.

The chain combines TRBV9 with TRBJ1-2; TRBD1 aligns across 8 bases. Germline V CDR1 and CDR2: SGDLS, YYNGEE. This CDR3 has 15 amino acids. After removal of 5 bases from V and 6 bases from J, the junction contained 12 bases not matched to a gene. CDR3: CASRNKKQGDDGYTF. DNA of the CDR3: TGTGCCAGCAGGAATAAAAAACAGGGGGACGATGGCTACACCTTC.

This sequence joins TRBV9 and TRBJ1-5, with 10 nucleotides matching TRBD1. Unmatched junction bases numbered 8, after V lost 4 bases and J lost 7 bases. CDR1 is SGDLS and CDR2 is YYNGEE in the germline V gene. This CDR3 contains 15 residues. CDR3: CASSPSGTGAQPQHF. The CDR3 DNA sequence: TGTGCCAGCAGCCCCTCCGGGACAGGGGCCCAGCCCCAGCATTTT.

The chain has TRBV21-1 and TRBJ1-1. TRBV21-1 is termed a pseudogene. This CDR3 spans 15 amino acids. The CDR3 region is CASSNSGLSNTEAFF. The CDR3 DNA reads as TGTGCCAGCAGCAATTCTGGACTTTCGAACACTGAAGCTTTCTTT.

The chain joins TRBV15 to TRBJ1-6; D remains ambiguous. The CDR3 covers 13 residues. CDR1 is LNHNV, CDR2 YYDKDF, per germline (reference sequence). V was cut by 0 bases and J by 5 bases, with 2 bases left in between. The CDR3 here is CATSRDNNSPLHF. The CDR3 DNA sequence: TGTGCCACCAGCAGAGATAATAATTCACCCCTCCACTTT.

The CDR3 here is CAWSPRLIYEQYF. In nucleotides, the CDR3 is TGTGCCTGGAGTCCAAGACTGATATACGAGCAGTACTTC. The genes are TRBV30 and TRBJ2-7; no definite D call. CDR3 length: 13 residues. V lost 2 bases, J lost 4 bases, and 12 bases lay in between. Germline values: CDR1 GTSNPN, CDR2 SVGIG (reference sequence). Variable domain in full (rest from reference TRBV30 and TRBJ2-7): SQTIHQWPATLVQPVGSPLSLECTVEGTSNPNLYWYRQAAGRGLQLLFYSVGIGQISSEVPQNLSASRPQDRQFILSSKKLLLSDSGFYLCAWSPRLIYEQYFGPGTRLTVT.

The rearrangement uses TRBV2 and TRBJ2-1; D is undetermined. The CDR3 is 10 amino acids. Germline CDR1 is SNHLY and CDR2 is FYNNEI. V lost 7 bases and J 6 bases, leaving 4 bases between the germline ends. CDR3 bases: TGTGCCAGCAACGGCAATGAGCAGTTCTTC. Protein product: CASNGNEQFF.

V gene TRBV2 combines with J gene TRBJ1-2, with TRBD1 as a possible D gene (5 bases). The CDR3 consists of 11 residues. Per germline, CDR1 SNHLY and CDR2 FYNNEI. V was shortened by 9 bases and J by 7 bases, with 12 bases between the two germline ends. CDR3 nucleotide sequence: TGTGCCAGGAATTGGGGCGGTGGCTACACCTTC. As protein: CARNWGGGYTF.

In DNA form, the CDR3 reads TGTGCCAGCAGCTTATACGGGGAAAGGACTAGCCTCTCCTACGAGCAGTACTTC. Protein: CASSLYGERTSLSYEQYF. V usage is TRBV11-2 and J usage is TRBJ2-7; 8 bases line up with TRBD2. This CDR3 spans 18 amino acids. Germline CDR1 and CDR2: SGHAT and FQNNGV. Trimming cost V 2 bases and J 0 bases; bases outside gene matches: 12.

The rearrangement links TRBV18 to TRBJ1-1, with 8 nucleotides matching TRBD1. V lost 3 bases to trimming and J lost 4 bases; unmatched junction nucleotides: 13. CDR1 and CDR2 (germline): KGHSH, LQKENI. The CDR3 has 17 residues. The CDR3 DNA is TGTGCCAGCTCACCCCGGAGATTGACAGGGGCGGGCACTGAAGCTTTCTTT. Translation: CASSPRRLTGAGTEAFF.

V gene TRBV6-5 combines with J gene TRBJ2-7; TRBD2 aligns across 7 bases. Unmatched junction bases numbered 5, after V lost 4 bases and J lost 2 bases. Germline V gene data show CDR1 as MNHEY and CDR2 as SVGAGI. The CDR3 contains 14 residues. The CDR3 DNA follows: TGTGCCAGCAGTTGGGCGGGAGCCGCCTACGAGCAGTACTTC. It codes for CASSWAGAAYEQYF.

The V and J genes are TRBV6-5 and TRBJ2-7; D remains ambiguous. Deletions cut 10 bases from V and 2 bases from J, with 21 bases between. The CDR3 is made up of 15 amino acids. Germline V gene data show CDR1 as MNHEY and CDR2 as SVGAGI. The CDR3 DNA sequence: TGTGCCATCTCTACCCACGGTACTCCGACCTACGAGCAGTACTTC. Protein sequence: CAISTHGTPTYEQYF.

This chain uses TRBV18 with TRBJ2-7, with 10 bases lining up with TRBD1. Trimming at V came to 3 bases and at J to 6 bases, leaving 11 bases not matched to a gene. The germline V gene has CDR1 KGHSH and CDR2 LQKENI. CDR3 length: 16 amino acids. The DNA for the CDR3 is TGTGCCAGCTCACCTCCCGCCGGGACAGGGGACGGCGAGCAGTACTTC. Amino acid sequence: CASSPPAGTGDGEQYF.

V usage is TRBV11-3 and J usage is TRBJ2-1; the D gene is possibly TRBD2 (6 bases). Germline CDR1 is SGHNT and CDR2 is YENEEA. Deletions cut 2 bases from V and 10 bases from J, with 12 bases between. CDR3 length: 13 amino acids. The CDR3 region is CASSLPGTFEQFF. The CDR3, as DNA: TGTGCCAGCAGCTTACCCGGGACTTTCGAGCAGTTCTTC.

The V and J genes are TRBV14 and TRBJ2-5; possible D gene TRBD1, 6 bases. V dropped 2 bases and J dropped 4 bases, with 8 bases sitting between them. This CDR3 spans 13 amino acids. Germline CDR1 reads SGHDN; CDR2 reads FVKESK. The DNA for the CDR3 is TGTGCCAGCAGCCAACAGGGGACAGAGACCCAGTACTTC. Translating gives CASSQQGTETQYF.